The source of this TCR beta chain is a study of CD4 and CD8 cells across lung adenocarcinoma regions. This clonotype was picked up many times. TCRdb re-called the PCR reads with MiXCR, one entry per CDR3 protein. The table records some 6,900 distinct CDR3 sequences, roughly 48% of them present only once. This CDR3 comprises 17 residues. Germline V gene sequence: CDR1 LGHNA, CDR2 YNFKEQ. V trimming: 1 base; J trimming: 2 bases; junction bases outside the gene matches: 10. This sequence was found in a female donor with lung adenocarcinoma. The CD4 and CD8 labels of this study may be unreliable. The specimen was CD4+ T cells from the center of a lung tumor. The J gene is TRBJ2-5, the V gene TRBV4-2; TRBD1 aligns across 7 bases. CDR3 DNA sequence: TGTGCCAGCAGCCAAGGGACGGGACAGAGGTCTCAAGAGACCCAGTACTTC. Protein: CASSQGTGQRSQETQYF.